This T cell receptor beta chain was recovered during a study of T cell changes during pregnancy in multiple sclerosis. Data came from immunoSEQ multiplex PCR; TCRdb stores just in-frame clones and leaves some out. Counted here are 70,000 to 95,000 clones, under 95% occurring once; the ten biggest clones make up 2.5% to 3%. V trimming: 4 bases; J trimming: 8 bases; junction bases outside the gene matches: 9. The CDR3 is 16 residues long. Germline-derived CDR1 and CDR2 are SNHLY and FYNNEI. The receptor's source is a female donor in good health, enrolled as a control in a pregnancy study. Here the sequenced sample was peripheral blood, taken after pregnancy. The rearrangement uses TRBV2 and TRBJ2-1, with 12 bases identical to TRBD2. CDR3 nucleotides: TGTGCCAGCAGTGGCTTGACTAGCGGGAGTAAAGATGAGCAGTTCTTC. Translated: CASSGLTSGSKDEQFF.